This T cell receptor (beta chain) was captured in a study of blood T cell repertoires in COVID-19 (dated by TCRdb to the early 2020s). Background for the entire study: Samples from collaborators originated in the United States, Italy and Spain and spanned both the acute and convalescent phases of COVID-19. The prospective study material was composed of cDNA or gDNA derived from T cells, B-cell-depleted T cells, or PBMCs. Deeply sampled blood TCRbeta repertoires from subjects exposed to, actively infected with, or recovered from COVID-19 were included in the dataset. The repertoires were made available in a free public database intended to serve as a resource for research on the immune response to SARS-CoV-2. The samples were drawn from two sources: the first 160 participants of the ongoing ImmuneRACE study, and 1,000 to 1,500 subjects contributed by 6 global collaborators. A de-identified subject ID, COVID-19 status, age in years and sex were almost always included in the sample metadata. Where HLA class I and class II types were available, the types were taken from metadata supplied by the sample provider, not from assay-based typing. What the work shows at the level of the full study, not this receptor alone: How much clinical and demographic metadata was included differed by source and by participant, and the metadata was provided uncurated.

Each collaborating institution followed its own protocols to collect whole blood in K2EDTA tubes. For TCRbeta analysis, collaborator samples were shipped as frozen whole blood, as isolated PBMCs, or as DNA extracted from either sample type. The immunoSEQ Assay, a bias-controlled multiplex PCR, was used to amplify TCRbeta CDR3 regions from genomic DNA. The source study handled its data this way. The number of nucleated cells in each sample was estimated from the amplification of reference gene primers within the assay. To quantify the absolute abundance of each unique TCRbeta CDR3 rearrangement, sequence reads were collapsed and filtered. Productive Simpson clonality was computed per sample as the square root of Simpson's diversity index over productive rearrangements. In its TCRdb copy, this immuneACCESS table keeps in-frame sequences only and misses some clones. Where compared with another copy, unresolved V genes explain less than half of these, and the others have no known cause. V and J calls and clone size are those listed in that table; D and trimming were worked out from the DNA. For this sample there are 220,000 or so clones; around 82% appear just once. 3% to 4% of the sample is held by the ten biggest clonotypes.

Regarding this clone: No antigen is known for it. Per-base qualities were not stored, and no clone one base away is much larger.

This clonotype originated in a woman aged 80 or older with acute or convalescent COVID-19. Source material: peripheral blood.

The CDR3 is CASSGGPANEKLFF. The sequenced DNA is TGTGCCAGCAGCGGGGGCCCGGCTAATGAAAAACTGTTTTTT. The chain is made from TRBV5-6 and TRBJ1-4, and possibly TRBD1, on 6 matching bases. Including the terminal cysteine and phenylalanine, the CDR3 comprises 14 residues. Kept here is only the CDR3 DNA, which spans 42 bases and is read in frame from base 1. A distance of 10 bases separates the germline ends of V and J, which lose 4 bases and 3 bases respectively. Sequences SGHDT (CDR1) and YYEEEE (CDR2) are obtained from the germline V gene. The full variable domain, with segments outside the CDR3 supplied by the reference TRBV5-6 and TRBJ1-4 proteins, appears as DAGVTQSPTHLIKTRGQQVTLRCSPKSGHDTVSWYQQALGQGPQFIFQYYEEEERQRGNFPDRFSGHQFPNYSSELNVNALLLGDSALYLCASSGGPANEKLFFGSGTQLSVL.